This T cell receptor beta chain was profiled in a study of response to subunit inactivated influenza vaccine (dated by TCRdb to the late 2010s). For context, the study as a whole: To follow how T cells responded to a trivalent subunit inactivated influenza vaccine, the researchers relied on deep quantitative profiling of the T cell receptor repertoire.

This clonotype was seen at least ten times. Its antigen remains unidentified. Base qualities were left out, and no much larger clone turns up one base away. Library preparation was by RT-PCR. TCRdb lists the instrument as Illumina HiSeq 2500. TCRdb reran the public reads through fastp at Q25 and MiXCR, keeping productive beta chains. Identical CDR3 protein sequences are pooled into one entry, listed with their most common genes and DNA. This sample lists about 800,000 distinct CDR3 sequences; around 20% were detected once. 10% to 13% of the sample comes from the top ten. The full study reports these points: It was suggested by the authors that each seasonal influenza vaccination may recruit only a limited number of new T cells.

The CDR3, from cysteine to phenylalanine, totals 15 residues. The retained sequence is limited to the CDR3, 45 bases, with the frame set at the first base. Germline trimming amounts to 6 bases on V and 9 bases on J, with 12 as the count of junction bases outside the gene matches. Reading the germline V gene gives CDR1 MNHNS and CDR2 SASEGT. The sequencing here drew on PBMCs from blood, taken 4 to 6 days after vaccination. This receptor was taken from a man in his fifties or sixties who received an inactivated influenza vaccine. Donor details come from another sample of the same person, matched by shared clones. The chain is made from TRBV6-1 and TRBJ2-1, with 9 junctional bases fitting TRBD2. The nucleotide sequence is TGTGCCAGCAGAACTATAGCGGGAGTGCATGCTGAGCAGTTCTTC. This sequence encodes CASRTIAGVHAEQFF.